This T cell receptor beta chain was captured by sequencing in a study of CD8 T cells in Susac syndrome. CDR1 and CDR2 (germline): SGHNT, YENEEA. This CDR3 has 13 residues. The V end lost 5 bases, the J end lost 9 bases, and 14 bases lay between the germline ends. FACS was used to enrich TEMRA cells, whereas the CD8+ and CD4+ T cells were obtained by negative isolation. Reverse transcription of roughly 0.45 to 1 ug RNA used random hexamers. In TCRdb, the immunoSEQ multiplex PCR reads were re-called with MiXCR into one record per CDR3 protein. Of 75,000 to 95,000 distinct CDR3 sequences in the sample, roughly 91% were seen once.

The origin of this receptor is a human donor with multiple sclerosis. The sequenced sample consisted of CD8+ T cells from PBMCs. The J gene is TRBJ2-1, the V gene TRBV11-3; D is ambiguous. This CDR3 reads CASSQVGYGEQFF. CDR3 DNA sequence: TGTGCCAGCAGCCAGGTGGGGTATGGTGAGCAGTTCTTC.